This TCR beta chain comes out of a study of blood T cell repertoires in COVID-19. Study overall: Italy, Spain and the United States were the sources of the convalescent and acute COVID-19 samples. In each case, the material was cDNA or gDNA derived from T cells, B-cell-depleted T cells, or PBMCs.

Two consecutive negative NP/OP PCR tests, clearance, or resolved symptoms defined Cohort 3 recovery. Germline V lookup: CDR1 LGHNA, CDR2 YSLEER. The CDR3 is 14 amino acids. Trimming removed 3 bases from V and 2 bases from J; junction bases left unmatched: 1. In the source study's methods: By means of reference gene primer amplification, nucleated cell counts were estimated. The protocol was immunoSEQ multiplex PCR, while the TCRdb copy is restricted to in-frame clones and leaves out a portion. V, J and clone size were drawn from that table, and D and trimming were deduced from the DNA. The sample contains over 200,000 clones, 70% to 90% of which appear only once.

Sequenced material: PBMCs or T cells enriched from blood (not recorded which). This clonotype was sampled from a man under 40 who had recovered from COVID-19. The chain combines TRBV4-3 with TRBJ1-2; the match to TRBD1 covers 9 bases. The CDR3 coding sequence is TGCGCCAGCAGCCAGGGGACAGGGAACTATGGCTACACCTTC. Encoded protein: CASSQGTGNYGYTF.